Below, 17 T cell receptor beta chains from the same sample are listed, as sequenced in a study of cytomegalovirus exposure and HLA in healthy donors (dated by TCRdb to 2017 to 2019). Libraries were built with the immunoSEQ multiplex PCR assay. A mixture of 60 forward primers for TCR Vbeta segments and 13 reverse primers for TCR Jbeta segments was used in the multiplex PCR. TCRdb mirrors the immuneACCESS table, restricted to in-frame sequences. Some clones are absent from its copies; in checked studies, under half trace to an unresolved V gene, and the reason for the others is unknown. This sample lists under 150,000 clones; over 70% were detected once. The ten biggest clones cover around 1.9% of the sample. The sequencing sample was made of PBMCs. The origin of the receptors is a woman aged 40 to 49 in good health and CMV-seronegative.

The V gene is TRBV28, the J gene TRBJ1-6; D possibly corresponds to TRBD1 (6 bases). Looked up from germline, CDR1 is MDHEN and CDR2 is SYDVKM. CDR3 length: 14 residues. The ends were cut back, 2 bases at V and 9 bases at J, with 11 bases in the middle. The CDR3: CASSLRGTGSPLHF. CDR3 in DNA: TGTGCCAGCAGTTTAAGGGGGACGGGTTCACCCCTCCACTTT. The full variable domain, in which reference TRBV28 and TRBJ1-6 provide the parts outside the CDR3, is DVKVTQSSRYLVKRTGEKVFLECVQDMDHENMFWYRQDPGLGLRLIYFSYDVKMKEKGDIPEGYSVSREKKERFSLILESASTNQTSMYLCASSLRGTGSPLHFGNGTRLTVT.

The gene calls are TRBV18 and TRBJ2-1; 8 bases map to TRBD2. Germline lookup yields CDR1 KGHSH and CDR2 LQKENI. J gave up 6 bases and V 2 bases, and 6 bases lay outside the gene matches. This CDR3 comprises 15 residues. The CDR3 here is CASSPEGLALNEQFF. CDR3 nucleotide sequence: TGTGCCAGCTCACCAGAAGGACTAGCACTCAATGAGCAGTTCTTC.

V gene TRBV30 combines with J gene TRBJ2-2; 8 nucleotides align to TRBD2. V was pared by 3 bases and J by 6 bases, with 3 bases of the junction left unmatched. The CDR3 sequence is 13 residues long. Germline CDR1 GTSNPN, CDR2 SVGIG (reference sequence). The CDR3 spells CAWSPAGAGELFF. The CDR3 DNA follows: TGTGCCTGGAGCCCAGCGGGAGCCGGGGAGCTGTTTTTT.

The genes are TRBV5-5 and TRBJ2-5; the match to TRBD2 covers 7 bases. V dropped 0 bases and J dropped 1; count of bases not matched to a gene: 6. Germline-derived CDR1 and CDR2 are SGHKS and YYEKEE (reference sequence). This CDR3 is built from 16 residues. CDR3 bases: TGTGCCAGCAGCTTGGAGCCTAGCGGTCTCCAAGAGACCCAGTACTTC. It translates to CASSLEPSGLQETQYF.

This clone was seen once. This rearrangement joins TRBV7-9 to TRBJ2-5; 9 bases map to TRBD1. The closer fit of TRBJ2-7 to the DNA end suggests the J call may be wrong. Germline CDR1 and CDR2: SEHNR and FQNEAQ (reference sequence). The CDR3 sequence is 14 residues long. The CDR3 loop is CASSADRGSGEQYF. CDR3 DNA sequence: TGTGCCAGCAGCGCGGACAGGGGATCTGGCGAGCAGTACTTC.

This clone turned up a few times. The junction differs from germline at one of its ends, possibly a read error. V gene TRBV28 combines with J gene TRBJ2-6; 11 bases map to TRBD2. CDR3 length: 17 amino acids. CDR1 and CDR2 from the germline V gene are MDHEN and SYDVKM. CDR3 protein: CASSLGTSGSGANGLTF. CDR3 nucleotides: TGTGCCAGCAGTTTAGGGACTAGCGGCTCTGGGGCCAACGGCCTGACTTTC.

The J gene is TRBJ2-7, the V gene TRBV19, with 7 bases that match TRBD2. Germline V lookup: CDR1 LNHDA, CDR2 SQIVND (reference sequence). With 4 bases clipped from V and 3 bases from J, the junction kept 6 bases outside the gene matches. The CDR3 has 14 residues. The CDR3 reads CASSRSAGVYEQYF. The CDR3 DNA reads as TGTGCCAGTAGTAGATCGGCGGGAGTCTACGAGCAGTACTTC.

This clone appeared a single time. The genes are TRBV10-1 and TRBJ1-3; TRBD1 is a possible D gene (5 bases). The CDR3 is 15 amino acids. Germline CDR1 WNHNN, CDR2 SYGVQD (reference sequence). Trimming pared 4 bases from V and 2 bases from J, leaving 12 bases between. The CDR3 loop reads CASSGGHSPGNTIYF. DNA of the CDR3: TGCGCCAGCAGTGGTGGACATTCCCCTGGAAACACCATATATTTT.

The CDR3 sequence: CASRILSGRAFYEQYF. The DNA of the CDR3 is TGCGCCAGCAGGATTCTGAGCGGGAGGGCTTTCTACGAGCAGTACTTC. This chain connects TRBV10-1 to TRBJ2-7, with 10 bases that match TRBD2. J gave up 3 bases and V 6 bases, and 11 bases lay outside the gene matches. Germline CDR1 WNHNN, CDR2 SYGVQD (reference sequence). CDR3 length: 16 residues.

Only a few counts were recorded for this clone. This chain links TRBV5-1 with TRBJ2-1; 8 bases are shared with TRBD2. CDR1 SGHRS and CDR2 YFSETQ come from the germline V gene. V lost 4 bases and J lost 3; bases outside the gene matches: 9. The CDR3 spans 16 residues. The CDR3 loop reads CASSPHTSGLYNEQFF. CDR3 coding DNA: TGCGCCAGCAGCCCCCACACTAGCGGTCTCTACAATGAGCAGTTCTTC.

The V gene is TRBV2, the J gene TRBJ2-4; 9 bases map to TRBD2. Germline loops: CDR1 SNHLY, CDR2 FYNNEI. The CDR3 runs to 18 residues. Trimming cost V 3 bases and J 0 bases; bases outside gene matches: 9. The CDR3 DNA follows: TGTGCCAGCAGTGACGGCACTAGCGGGTTCCTAGCCAAAAACATTCAGTACTTC. Translating gives CASSDGTSGFLAKNIQYF.

The chain employs TRBV6-1 and TRBJ1-2, with unresolved D. Trimming removed 4 bases at V and 1 base at J, with 16 bases between. Germline CDR1 MNHNS, CDR2 SASEGT. There are 16 residues in the CDR3. In DNA form, the CDR3 reads TGTGCCAGCAGTGTGAATGTTTTGGCCTTTAACTATGGCTACACCTTC. Its translation is CASSVNVLAFNYGYTF.

The CDR3 loop is CASSQDTGTDTQYF. The CDR3 DNA reads as TGTGCCAGCAGCCAGGACACAGGCACAGATACGCAGTATTTT. The V and J genes are TRBV11-1 and TRBJ2-3; tentatively, D is TRBD1 (5 bases). Germline assignment: CDR1 SGHAT and CDR2 FQDESV (reference sequence). V was clipped by 5 bases and J by 1 base, with 10 bases between them. This CDR3 contains 14 residues.

The chain joins TRBV6-6 to TRBJ1-2; D is possibly TRBD1 (5 bases). Trimming took off 2 bases at V and 2 bases at J, with 12 bases between the two ends. CDR1 is MNHNY and CDR2 is SVGAGI in the germline V gene (reference sequence). CDR3 size: 15 residues. The CDR3: CASSYGQGGNYGYTF. The CDR3 region has the DNA TGTGCCAGCAGTTACGGGCAGGGTGGAAACTATGGCTACACCTTC.

This clone was seen a few times. The chain combines TRBV7-7 with TRBJ2-5; D unclear. CDR1 is SSHAT and CDR2 is FNYEAQ in the germline V gene (reference sequence). This CDR3 contains 12 residues. V shed 5 bases and J shed 11 bases, with 15 bases lying between them. CDR3 in amino acids: CASSTPGEAQYF. The CDR3, as DNA: TGTGCCAGCAGCACGCCCGGTGAGGCACAGTACTTC.

J is TRBJ2-5 and V is TRBV10-1, with 7 bases lining up with TRBD1. The germline gives CDR1 WNHNN, CDR2 SYGVQD (reference sequence). V lost 9 bases, J lost 6 bases, and 4 bases stayed unmatched. The CDR3 spans 11 residues. The DNA for the CDR3 is TGCGCCAGGACAGGGTCGAAGACCCAGTACTTC. Encoded protein: CARTGSKTQYF.

V and J are TRBV27 and TRBJ2-7; D may be TRBD2 (5 bases). This CDR3 has 14 residues. In germline, CDR1 is MNHEY, CDR2 SMNVEV (reference sequence). V was clipped by 6 bases and J by 4 bases, with 16 bases between them. This chain's CDR3 is CASSPIGMKYEQYF. The CDR3 DNA reads TGTGCCAGCAGCCCGATCGGGATGAAGTACGAGCAGTACTTC.